The present T cell receptor beta chain was sequenced within a study of CD8 T cells in ankylosing spondylitis. V lost 0 bases, J lost 9 bases, and 5 bases stayed unmatched. Per germline, CDR1 SGHRS and CDR2 YFSETQ. The CDR3 has 14 amino acids. Notes on the study in general: There was a TCR beta motif, made of several highly homologous variants, that appeared characteristic of ankylosing spondylitis blood. Clones linked with disease were CD8+ and fairly uncommon in the peripheral blood. Matched synovial fluid from ankylosing spondylitis patients was reported to be enriched for disease-linked clones. Both synovial fluid and blood in reactive arthritis had previously been reported to carry some motif variants.

Quantitative 5'-RACE was performed with molecular barcodes, and it yielded the TCR beta libraries. MiXCR, applied by TCRdb to the 5' RACE reads, yields one record per CDR3 protein. The sample includes some 840,000 distinct CDR3 sequences, 10% to 15% of them seen just once. This clonotype occurred a few times. Its antigen remains unidentified. Specimen: blood, either unsorted or a sorted T cell fraction (not recorded which). This TCR came from a male donor with ankylosing spondylitis. The gene calls are TRBV5-1 and TRBJ2-1; 8 bases fit TRBD1. CDR3 residues: CASSLGGQGSEQFF. The CDR3 DNA is TGCGCCAGCAGCTTGGGAGGACAGGGCAGTGAGCAGTTCTTC.